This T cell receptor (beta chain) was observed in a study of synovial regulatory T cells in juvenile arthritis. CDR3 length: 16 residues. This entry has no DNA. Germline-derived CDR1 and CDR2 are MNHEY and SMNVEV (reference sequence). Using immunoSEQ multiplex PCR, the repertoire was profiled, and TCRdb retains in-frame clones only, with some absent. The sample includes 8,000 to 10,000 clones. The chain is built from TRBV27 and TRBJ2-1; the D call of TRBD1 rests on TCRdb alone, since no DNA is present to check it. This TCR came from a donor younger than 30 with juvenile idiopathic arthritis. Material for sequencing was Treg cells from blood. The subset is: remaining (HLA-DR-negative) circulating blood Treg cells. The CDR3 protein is CASRLQGDLKFVEQFF.